This T cell receptor (beta chain) was observed in a study of blood T cell repertoires in COVID-19. Study as a whole: Sites across the United States, Italy and Spain contributed samples from acute and convalescent COVID-19. PBMCs, B-cell-depleted T cells, or T cells were the source of the cDNA or gDNA that made up the material.

Authors' methods: Reference gene primer amplification yielded estimated nucleated cell counts. Assay: immunoSEQ multiplex PCR; the TCRdb copy retains only in-frame clones and omits some. V and J calls and clone size are as listed in that table; D and trimming were resolved from the DNA. The table lists some 250,000 clones, 70% to 80% of them singletons. Sequenced input: peripheral blood. This clonotype was obtained from a woman at least 80 years old with acute or convalescent COVID-19.

The CDR3 nucleotides are TGTGCCAGTAGTACTGTCAAAAACATTCAGTACTTC. This sequence encodes CASSTVKNIQYF. The chain joins TRBV19 to TRBJ2-4; D not certain. Germline lookup yields CDR1 LNHDA and CDR2 SQIVND (reference sequence). The CDR3 totals 12 residues. Trimming took 4 bases from V and 3 from J, leaving 4 bases between them.